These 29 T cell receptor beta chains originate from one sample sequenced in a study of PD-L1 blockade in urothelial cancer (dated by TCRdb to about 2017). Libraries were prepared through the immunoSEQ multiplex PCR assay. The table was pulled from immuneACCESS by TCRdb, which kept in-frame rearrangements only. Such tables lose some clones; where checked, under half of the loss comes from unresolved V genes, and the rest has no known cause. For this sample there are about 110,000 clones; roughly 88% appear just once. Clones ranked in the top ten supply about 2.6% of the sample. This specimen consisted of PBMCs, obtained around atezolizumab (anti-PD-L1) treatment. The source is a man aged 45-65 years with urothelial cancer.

DNA for the CDR3: TGCGCCAGCAGCCAAGATCCTAGCTCTGCAGATACGCAGTATTTT. Its protein is CASSQDPSSADTQYF. The genes are TRBV4-1 and TRBJ2-3; D is perhaps TRBD2 (5 bases). In germline, CDR1 is MGHRA, CDR2 YSYEKL. This CDR3 has 15 amino acids. V shed 0 bases and J shed 4 bases, with 11 bases lying between them.

CDR3 sequence (DNA): TGTGCCAGCAGCCGGAGTTTACAGGAGGGTAATTCACCCCTCCACTTT. It translates to CASSRSLQEGNSPLHF. The chain is built from TRBV4-2 and TRBJ1-6; D may be TRBD1 (5 bases). The germline V and J ends were trimmed by 4 bases and 6 bases, with 16 bases remaining between them. The CDR3 consists of 16 residues. Germline loops: CDR1 LGHNA, CDR2 YNFKEQ.

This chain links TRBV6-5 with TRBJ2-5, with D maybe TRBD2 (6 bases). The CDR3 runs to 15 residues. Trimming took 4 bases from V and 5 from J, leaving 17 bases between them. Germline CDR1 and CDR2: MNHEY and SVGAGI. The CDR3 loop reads CASSSAGGGRETQYF. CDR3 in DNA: TGTGCCAGCAGTTCGGCCGGGGGTGGTAGGGAGACCCAGTACTTC.

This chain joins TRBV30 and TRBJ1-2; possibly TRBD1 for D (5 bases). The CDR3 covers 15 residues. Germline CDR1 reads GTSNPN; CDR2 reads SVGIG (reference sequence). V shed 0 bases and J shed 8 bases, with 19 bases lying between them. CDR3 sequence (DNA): TGTGCCTGGAGTGTAACTACAGGCCGCGCGTGGGGCTACACCTTC. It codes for CAWSVTTGRAWGYTF. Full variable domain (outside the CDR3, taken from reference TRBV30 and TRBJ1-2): SQTIHQWPATLVQPVGSPLSLECTVEGTSNPNLYWYRQAAGRGLQLLFYSVGIGQISSEVPQNLSASRPQDRQFILSSKKLLLSDSGFYLCAWSVTTGRAWGYTFGSGTRLTVV.

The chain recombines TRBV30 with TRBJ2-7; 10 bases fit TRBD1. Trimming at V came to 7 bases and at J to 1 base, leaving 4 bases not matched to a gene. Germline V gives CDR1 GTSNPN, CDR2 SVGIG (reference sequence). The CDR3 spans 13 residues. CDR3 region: CAYWDRGSYEQYF. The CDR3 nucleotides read TGTGCCTACTGGGACAGGGGTTCCTACGAGCAGTACTTC. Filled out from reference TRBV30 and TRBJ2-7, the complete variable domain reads SQTIHQWPATLVQPVGSPLSLECTVEGTSNPNLYWYRQAAGRGLQLLFYSVGIGQISSEVPQNLSASRPQDRQFILSSKKLLLSDSGFYLCAYWDRGSYEQYFGPGTRLTVT.

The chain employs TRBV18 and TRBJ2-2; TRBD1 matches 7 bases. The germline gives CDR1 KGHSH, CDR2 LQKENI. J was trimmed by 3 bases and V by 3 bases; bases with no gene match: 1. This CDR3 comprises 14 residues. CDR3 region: CASSPGQYTGELFF. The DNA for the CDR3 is TGTGCCAGCTCACCGGGACAGTACACCGGGGAGCTGTTTTTT. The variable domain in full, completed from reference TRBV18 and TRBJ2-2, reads NAGVMQNPRHLVRRRGQEARLRCSPMKGHSHVYWYRQLPEEGLKFMVYLQKENIIDESGMPKERFSAEFPKEGPSILRIQQVVRGDSAAYFCASSPGQYTGELFFGEGSRLTVL.

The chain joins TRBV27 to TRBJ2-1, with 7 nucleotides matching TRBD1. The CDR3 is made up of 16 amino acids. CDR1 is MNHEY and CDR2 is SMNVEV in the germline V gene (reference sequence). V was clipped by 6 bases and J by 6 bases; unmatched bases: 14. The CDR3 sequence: CASSTIDTTGTNEQFF. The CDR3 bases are TGTGCCAGCAGCACGATCGACACGACAGGGACCAATGAGCAGTTCTTC.

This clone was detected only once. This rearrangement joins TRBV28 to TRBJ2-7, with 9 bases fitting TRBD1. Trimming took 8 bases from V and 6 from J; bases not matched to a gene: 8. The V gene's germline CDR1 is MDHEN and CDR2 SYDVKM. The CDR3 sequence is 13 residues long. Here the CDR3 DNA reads TGTGCCAGCTCATACGGGACAGGGATCGAGCAGTACTTC. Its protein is CASSYGTGIEQYF.

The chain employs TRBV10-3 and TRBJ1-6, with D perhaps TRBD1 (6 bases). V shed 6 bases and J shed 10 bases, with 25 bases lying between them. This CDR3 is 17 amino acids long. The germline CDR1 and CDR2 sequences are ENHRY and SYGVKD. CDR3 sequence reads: CAIRPAAGARQASPLHF. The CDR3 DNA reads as TGTGCCATCAGGCCGGCGGCGGGGGCCCGTCAGGCCTCACCCCTCCACTTT.

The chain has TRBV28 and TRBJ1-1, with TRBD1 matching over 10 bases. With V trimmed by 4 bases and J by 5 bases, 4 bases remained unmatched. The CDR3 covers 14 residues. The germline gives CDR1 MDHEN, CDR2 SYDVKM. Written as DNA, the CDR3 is TGTGCCAGCAGTTCGGGACAGGGGAGAACTGAAGCTTTCTTT. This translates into CASSSGQGRTEAFF.

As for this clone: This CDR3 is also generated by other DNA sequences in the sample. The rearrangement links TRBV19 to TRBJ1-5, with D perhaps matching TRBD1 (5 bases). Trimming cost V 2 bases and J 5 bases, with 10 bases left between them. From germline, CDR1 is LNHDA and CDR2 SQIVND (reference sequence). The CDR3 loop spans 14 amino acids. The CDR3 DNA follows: TGTGCCAGTAGTATATGGCAGGGTGATCAGCCCCAGCATTTT. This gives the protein CASSIWQGDQPQHF.

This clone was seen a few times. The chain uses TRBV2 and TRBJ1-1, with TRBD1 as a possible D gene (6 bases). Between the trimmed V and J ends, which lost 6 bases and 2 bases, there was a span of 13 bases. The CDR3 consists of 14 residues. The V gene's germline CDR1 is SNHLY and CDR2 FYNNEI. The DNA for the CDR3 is TGTGCCAGCAGCCGTGGGGACATCAACACTGAAGCTTTCTTT. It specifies CASSRGDINTEAFF.

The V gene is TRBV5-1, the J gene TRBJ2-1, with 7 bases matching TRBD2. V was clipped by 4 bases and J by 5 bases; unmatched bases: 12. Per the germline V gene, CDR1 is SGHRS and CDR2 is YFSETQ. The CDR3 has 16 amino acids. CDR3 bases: TGCGCCAGCAGCCCATCCTTGGGGGGGGGAGACAATGAGCAGTTCTTC. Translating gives CASSPSLGGGDNEQFF.

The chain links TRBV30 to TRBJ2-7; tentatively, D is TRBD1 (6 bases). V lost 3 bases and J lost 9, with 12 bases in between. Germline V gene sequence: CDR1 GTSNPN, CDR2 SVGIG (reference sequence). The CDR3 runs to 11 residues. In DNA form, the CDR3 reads TGTGCCTGGAGCCACAGGGTCGGGCAGTACTTC. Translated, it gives CAWSHRVGQYF.

Here the CDR3 reads CAWRNRAAGNTIYF. The CDR3, as DNA: TGTGCCTGGAGAAACAGGGCTGCTGGAAACACCATATATTTT. J is TRBJ1-3 and V is TRBV30; perhaps TRBD1 as D (6 bases). The CDR3 totals 14 residues. V lost 3 bases and J 2 bases, leaving 11 bases between the germline ends. Germline V CDR1 and CDR2: GTSNPN, SVGIG (reference sequence).

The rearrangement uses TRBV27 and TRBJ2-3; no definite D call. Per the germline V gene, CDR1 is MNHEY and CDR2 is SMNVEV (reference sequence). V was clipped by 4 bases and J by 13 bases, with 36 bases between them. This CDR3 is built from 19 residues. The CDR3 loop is CASSSRPSPLSQEASRKYF. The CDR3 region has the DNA TGTGCCAGCAGTTCCCGGCCAAGCCCCCTATCCCAGGAAGCATCCAGGAAGTATTTT.

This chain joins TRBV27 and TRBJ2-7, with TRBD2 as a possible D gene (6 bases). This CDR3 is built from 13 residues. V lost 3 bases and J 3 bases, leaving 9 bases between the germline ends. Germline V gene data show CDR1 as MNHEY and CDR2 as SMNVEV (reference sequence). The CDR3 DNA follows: TGTGCCAGCAGTTTTGGGAGGTTCTACGAGCAGTACTTC. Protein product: CASSFGRFYEQYF.

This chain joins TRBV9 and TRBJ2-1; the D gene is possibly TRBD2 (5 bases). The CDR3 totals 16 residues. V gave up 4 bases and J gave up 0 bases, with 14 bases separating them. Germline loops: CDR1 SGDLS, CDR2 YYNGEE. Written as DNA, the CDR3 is TGTGCCAGCAGCCCCCAAGCGGTAAGCTCCTACAATGAGCAGTTCTTC. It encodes CASSPQAVSSYNEQFF.

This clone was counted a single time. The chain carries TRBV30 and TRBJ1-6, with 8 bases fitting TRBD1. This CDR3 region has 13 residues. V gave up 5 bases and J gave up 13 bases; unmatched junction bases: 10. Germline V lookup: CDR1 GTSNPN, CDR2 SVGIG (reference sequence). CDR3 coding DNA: TGTGCCTGGGGAACGGGACAGGCCGAGCCCCTCCACTTT. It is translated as CAWGTGQAEPLHF.

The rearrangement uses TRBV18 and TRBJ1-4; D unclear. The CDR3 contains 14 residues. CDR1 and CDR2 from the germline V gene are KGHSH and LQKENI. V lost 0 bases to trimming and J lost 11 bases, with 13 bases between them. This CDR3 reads CASSPPGIGDKLFF. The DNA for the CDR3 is TGTGCCAGCTCACCACCCGGGATCGGCGACAAACTGTTTTTT.

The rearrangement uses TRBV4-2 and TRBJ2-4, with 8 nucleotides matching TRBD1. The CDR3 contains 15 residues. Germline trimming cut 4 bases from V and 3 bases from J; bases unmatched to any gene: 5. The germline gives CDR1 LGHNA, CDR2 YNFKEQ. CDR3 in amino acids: CASSLIDRGKNIQYF. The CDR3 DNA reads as TGTGCCAGCAGCCTGATAGACAGGGGCAAAAACATTCAGTACTTC.

The CDR3 bases are TGTGCCAGCACCAACGGGGCAGATACGCAGTATTTT. Translating gives CASTNGADTQYF. V and J are TRBV6-5 and TRBJ2-3, with D perhaps TRBD2 (5 bases). The CDR3 totals 12 residues. V shed 7 bases and J shed 4 bases, with 9 bases lying between them. CDR1 and CDR2 from the germline V gene are MNHEY and SVGAGI.

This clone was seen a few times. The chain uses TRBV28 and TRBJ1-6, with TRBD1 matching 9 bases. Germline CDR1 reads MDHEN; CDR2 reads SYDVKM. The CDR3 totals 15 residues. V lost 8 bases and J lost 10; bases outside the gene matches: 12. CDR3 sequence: CASCTGQGGGSPLHF. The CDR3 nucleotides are TGTGCCAGCTGCACGGGACAGGGAGGAGGATCACCCCTCCACTTT.

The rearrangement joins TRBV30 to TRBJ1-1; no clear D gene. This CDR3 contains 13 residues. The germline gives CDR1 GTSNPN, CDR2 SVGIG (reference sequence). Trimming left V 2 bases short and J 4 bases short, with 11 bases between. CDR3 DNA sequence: TGTGCCTGGAGTAGCGGGATGCTCACTGAAGCTTTCTTT. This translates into CAWSSGMLTEAFF.

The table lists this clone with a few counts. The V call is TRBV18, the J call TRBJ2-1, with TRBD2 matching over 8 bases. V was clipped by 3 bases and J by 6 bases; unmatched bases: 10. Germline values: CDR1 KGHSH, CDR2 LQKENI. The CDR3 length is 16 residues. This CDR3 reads CASSPQGLGSSNEQFF. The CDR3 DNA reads TGTGCCAGCTCACCCCAGGGACTAGGGTCCAGCAATGAGCAGTTCTTC.

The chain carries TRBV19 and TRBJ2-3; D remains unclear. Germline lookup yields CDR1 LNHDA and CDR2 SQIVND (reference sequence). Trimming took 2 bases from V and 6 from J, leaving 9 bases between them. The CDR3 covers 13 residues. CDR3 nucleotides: TGTGCCAGTAGTATACCCTCCTCGGATACGCAGTATTTT. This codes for CASSIPSSDTQYF.

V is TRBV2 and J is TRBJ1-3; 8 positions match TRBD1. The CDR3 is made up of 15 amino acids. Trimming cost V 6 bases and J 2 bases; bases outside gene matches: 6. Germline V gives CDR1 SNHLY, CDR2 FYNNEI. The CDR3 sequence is CASRGRQGTGNTIYF. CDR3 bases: TGTGCCAGCAGGGGCCGACAGGGGACTGGAAACACCATATATTTT.

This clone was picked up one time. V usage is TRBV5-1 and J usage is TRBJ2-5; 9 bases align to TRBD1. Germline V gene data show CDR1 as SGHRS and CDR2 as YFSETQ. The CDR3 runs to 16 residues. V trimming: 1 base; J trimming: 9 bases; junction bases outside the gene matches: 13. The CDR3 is CASSLSGTGRSKAQYF. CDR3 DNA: TGCGCCAGCAGCTTGTCCGGGACAGGGCGCTCGAAAGCCCAGTACTTC. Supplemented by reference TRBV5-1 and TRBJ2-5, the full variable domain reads KAGVTQTPRYLIKTRGQQVTLSCSPISGHRSVSWYQQTPGQGLQFLFEYFSETQRNKGNFPGRFSGRQFSNSRSEMNVSTLELGDSALYLCASSLSGTGRSKAQYFGPGTRLLVL.

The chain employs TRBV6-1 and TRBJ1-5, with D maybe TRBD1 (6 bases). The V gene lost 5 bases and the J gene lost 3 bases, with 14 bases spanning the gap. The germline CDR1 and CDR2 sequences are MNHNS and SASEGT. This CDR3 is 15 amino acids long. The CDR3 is CASSSGGGSNQPQHF. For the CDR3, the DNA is TGTGCCAGCAGTTCGGGGGGCGGCTCCAATCAGCCCCAGCATTTT.